What follows are 5 T cell receptor beta chains derived from one specimen sequenced in a study of CD8+CD57+ T cells in acquired aplastic anemia (dated by TCRdb to between 2018 and 2020). This sample was sequenced with an Illumina HiSeq 2000. TCR beta VDJ combination and CDR3 sequence profiling used genomic DNA as the template. TCRdb applied fastp at Q25 and MiXCR to the public reads, then kept only in-frame beta chains. Rows are combined by CDR3 protein, so each entry shows the most common genes and DNA. The sample contains a few hundred thousand distinct CDR3 sequences, approximately 60% of them found a single time. The biggest ten clones account for 25% to 30% of the sample. The sample consisted of sorted CD4+, CD8+, or CD8+CD57+ T cells (not recorded which) from PBMCs. The receptors were gathered from a human donor in good health.

About this clonotype itself: Sequence at one end of the junction differs from germline and may be a read error. CDR3 in amino acids: CAPSDSRGFGYTF. The CDR3 region has the DNA TGTGCCCCCAGTGATTCGAGGGGGTTTGGCTACACCTTC. The chain has TRBV24-1 and TRBJ1-2, with a tentative D call TRBD1 (6 bases). CDR1 and CDR2 from the germline V gene are KGHDR and SFDVKD. The CDR3 sequence is 13 residues long.

This clonotype was detected ten times or more. The V and J genes are TRBV20-1 and TRBJ2-1, with D possibly being TRBD1 (7 bases). Germline V gene data show CDR1 as DFQATT and CDR2 as SNEGSKA (reference sequence). The CDR3 runs 15 residues. V was cut by 1 base and J by 0 bases, with 10 bases left in between. CDR3 coding DNA: TGCAGTGCTAGAGGACAGGGAGGCTCCTACAATGAGCAGTTCTTC. It translates to CSARGQGGSYNEQFF.

J is TRBJ2-5 and V is TRBV20-1; D remains unclear. The CDR3 length is 10 residues. V lost 3 bases to trimming and J lost 4 bases, with 3 bases between them. In germline, CDR1 is DFQATT, CDR2 SNEGSKA (reference sequence). The CDR3 DNA reads TGCAGTGCTAGTCCAGAGACCCAGTACTTC. This gives the protein CSASPETQYF.

The chain links TRBV15 to TRBJ1-1; D remains ambiguous. This CDR3 region has 16 residues. Trimming took off 0 bases at V and 0 bases at J, with 11 bases between the two ends. The germline V gene encodes CDR1 LNHNV and CDR2 YYDKDF (reference sequence). CDR3 nucleotides: TGTGCCACCAGCAGAGATCTGACCCGAGTGAACACTGAAGCTTTCTTT. Translation gives CATSRDLTRVNTEAFF.

The chain couples TRBV7-6 to TRBJ2-7, with D hard to call. V lost 8 bases to trimming and J lost 3 bases, with 11 bases between them. Germline lookup yields CDR1 SGHVS and CDR2 FNYEAQ. The CDR3 is made up of 12 amino acids. CDR3 coding DNA: TGTGCCAGCCGAGTCCCTGACTACGAGCAGTACTTC. This sequence encodes CASRVPDYEQYF.